Listed below are T cell receptor beta chains from one sample, sequenced in a study of blood T cell repertoires in COVID-19. Libraries were prepared by immunoSEQ multiplex PCR; TCRdb keeps only in-frame clonotypes and omits some of them. This sample has approximately 210,000 clones, with 85% to 90% found just once. The specimen sequenced was peripheral blood. These receptors were collected from a man aged 18 to 35 with active or convalescent COVID-19. Both conserved end residues are part of each CDR3. The D gene is left open where the match is weak. Clone size is not always given. Where it is, it says once, few, many or a class for expanded clones.

CDR3aa,CDR3nt,v_gene,abundance,j_gene,len,d_gene
CASSQASGVGEQYF,TGTGCCAGCAGCCAAGCTAGCGGGGTTGGCGAGCAGTACTTC,TRBV3-1/TRBV3-2,-,TRBJ2-7,14,TRBD2
CASSLLLGSGNTIYF,TGTGCCAGCAGTTTATTGCTGGGGAGTGGAAACACCATATATTTT,TRBV28,-,TRBJ1-3,15,-
CASSPGTSGPNEQFF,TGTGCCAGCAGCCCCGGGACTAGCGGTCCCAATGAGCAGTTCTTC,TRBV5-4,-,TRBJ2-1,15,TRBD2
CASSVPAGHNEQFF,TGTGCCAGCAGTGTACCGGCGGGCCACAATGAGCAGTTCTTC,TRBV25-1,-,TRBJ2-1,14,-
CASSMTASYEQYF,TGTGCCAGTAGTATGACAGCCTCCTACGAGCAGTACTTC,TRBV19,-,TRBJ2-7,13,-
CASSYSGSGGNQPQHF,TGTGCCAGCAGTTACTCGGGGTCGGGAGGGAATCAGCCCCAGCATTTT,TRBV6-2/TRBV6-3,-,TRBJ1-5,16,-
CASSLPLAGGSDTQYF,TGTGCCAGCAGCTTGCCCCTAGCGGGAGGATCGGATACGCAGTATTTT,TRBV5-4,-,TRBJ2-3,16,TRBD2
CASSSGYAIGDRGPYEQYF,TGTGCCAGCAGTTCTGGATACGCGATTGGGGACAGGGGTCCCTACGAGCAGTACTTC,TRBV28,-,TRBJ2-7,19,TRBD1
CASSSYGQGLVGNEQFF,TGTGCCAGCAGCTCATACGGACAGGGGTTGGTAGGGAATGAGCAGTTCTTC,TRBV7-9,-,TRBJ2-1,17,TRBD1
CSATPGSNTEAFF,TGCAGCGCGACTCCGGGATCTAACACTGAAGCTTTCTTT,TRBV29-1,few,TRBJ1-1,13,-
CASSLGVGQTGTEAFF,TGCGCCAGCAGCTTGGGGGTTGGACAGACGGGGACTGAAGCTTTCTTT,TRBV5-1,-,TRBJ1-1,16,-
CASRINRGGSYEQYF,TGTGCCAGCAGAATAAACAGGGGCGGATCCTACGAGCAGTACTTC,TRBV6-5,-,TRBJ2-7,15,TRBD1
CASSKAGGRDEQYF,TGTGCCAGCAGCAAAGCCGGGGGGAGGGACGAGCAGTACTTC,TRBV21-1,-,TRBJ2-7,14,-
CASRHGLAGVDEQFF,TGTGCCAGCAGACATGGACTAGCGGGAGTTGACGAGCAGTTCTTC,TRBV2,-,TRBJ2-1,15,TRBD2
CASSEVGRVAQHF,TGTGCCAGCAGTGAAGTGGGGAGGGTGGCCCAGCATTTT,TRBV6-1,-,TRBJ1-5,13,-
CAGQAAGYGYTF,TGTGCGGGACAGGCCGCCGGGTATGGCTACACCTTC,TRBV28,-,TRBJ1-2,12,TRBD1
CATSDRGQTNYGYTF,TGTGCCACCAGTGACCGGGGACAGACAAACTATGGTTACACCTTC,TRBV24-1,-,TRBJ1-2,15,TRBD1
CASSWGSPGQPVYEQYF,TGTGCCAGCAGTTGGGGGTCACCGGGACAGCCAGTCTACGAGCAGTACTTC,TRBV28,-,TRBJ2-7,17,TRBD1
CASSWGTSGSADTQYF,TGCGCCAGCAGCTGGGGGACTAGCGGGAGTGCTGATACGCAGTATTTT,TRBV5-1,once,TRBJ2-3,16,TRBD2
CASSPRGSITEAFF,TGTGCCAGCAGCCCACGGGGTAGTATCACTGAAGCTTTCTTT,TRBV7-4,-,TRBJ1-1,14,-
CASSLSHSLNTEAFF,TGTGCCAGCAGCTTGTCGCACAGTTTGAACACTGAAGCTTTCTTT,TRBV5-5,-,TRBJ1-1,15,-
CASRAGKGTEAFF,TGTGCCAGCAGAGCCGGGAAAGGCACTGAAGCTTTCTTT,TRBV27,-,TRBJ1-1,13,-
CASSLSWGDGYTF,TGCGCCAGCAGCTTGAGTTGGGGGGACGGCTACACCTTC,TRBV5-1,-,TRBJ1-2,13,-
CASSPGTSGNNEQFF,TGTGCCAGCAGTCCGGGGACTAGCGGAAACAATGAGCAGTTCTTC,TRBV27,-,TRBJ2-1,15,TRBD2
CSVESDRGPGNTIYF,TGCAGCGTTGAATCGGACAGGGGGCCTGGAAACACCATATATTTT,TRBV29-1,-,TRBJ1-3,15,TRBD1